Following are 20 T cell receptor beta chains from one sample sequenced in a study of Graves' ophthalmopathy and Graves' hyperthyroidism. Transcripts of RNA were the source for amplifying TCR beta CDR3 regions. First-round RT-PCR employed HTBI primers, with a second-round multiplex PCR after it. One entry per CDR3 protein, called by TCRdb with MiXCR from the multiplex PCR reads. The sample carries 200,000 to 300,000 distinct CDR3 sequences, approximately 42% recorded once. The sequencing input was peripheral blood. The receptors stem from an adult man with Graves' ophthalmopathy.

The table lists this clonotype with a few counts. The V call is TRBV4-1, the J call TRBJ2-7; D might be TRBD2 (6 bases). V shed 0 bases and J shed 3 bases, with 15 bases lying between them. CDR1 is MGHRA and CDR2 is YSYEKL in the germline V gene. The CDR3 is 16 amino acids. CDR3 in amino acids: CASSQDIAEPIYEQYF. DNA for the CDR3: TGCGCCAGCAGCCAAGATATAGCGGAACCCATCTACGAGCAGTACTTC.

This clonotype was recorded a few times. The rearrangement links TRBV12-3 or TRBV12-4 to TRBJ1-1; unclear D gene. The CDR3 totals 13 residues. Trimming pared 3 bases from V and 4 bases from J, leaving 9 bases between. The CDR3 nucleotides are TGTGCCAGCAGTTTTATAGCGGGCACTGAAGCTTTCTTT. Protein: CASSFIAGTEAFF.

This rearrangement joins TRBV7-9 to TRBJ2-6; no reliable D call. Germline V gene sequence: CDR1 SEHNR, CDR2 FQNEAQ (reference sequence). Between the trimmed V and J ends, which lost 1 base and 1 base, there was a span of 8 bases. The length of the CDR3 is 16 residues. In DNA form, the CDR3 reads TGTGCCAGCAGCTTAGAGTATCTATCTGGGGCCAACGTCCTGACTTTC. It yields the protein CASSLEYLSGANVLTF.

This chain uses TRBV7-2 with TRBJ2-7; 8 bases align to TRBD2. CDR1 is SGHTA and CDR2 is FQGNSA in the germline V gene. The CDR3 spans 17 residues. J was trimmed by 3 bases and V by 3 bases; bases with no gene match: 13. The CDR3: CASSFALRGGRSYEQYF. DNA of the CDR3: TGTGCCAGCAGCTTCGCCCTCAGGGGCGGGAGGAGCTACGAGCAGTACTTC.

V gene TRBV9 combines with J gene TRBJ1-4; D not resolved. This CDR3 has 15 amino acids. Germline loops: CDR1 SGDLS, CDR2 YYNGEE. Between the trimmed V and J ends, which lost 4 bases and 3 bases, there was a span of 13 bases. The CDR3 protein is CASSHDLGSNEKLFF. DNA of the CDR3: TGTGCCAGCAGCCATGACCTAGGGTCTAATGAAAAACTGTTTTTT.

CDR3 protein: CASSGQAGRTNEKLFF. DNA of the CDR3: TGTGCCAGCAGCGGACAGGCGGGACGGACTAATGAAAAACTGTTTTTT. The chain is built from TRBV7-9 and TRBJ1-4; 7 nucleotides agree with TRBD1. The CDR3 extends over 16 amino acids. Germline CDR1 reads SEHNR; CDR2 reads FQNEAQ (reference sequence). The J segment lost 2 bases and the V segment lost 5 bases, leaving 8 bases of the junction unmatched.

This clonotype is a singleton in its sample. The CDR3 region has the DNA TGTGCCAGTGGGACGAGGGGAGCAACTAATGAAGCTTTCTTT. Protein product: CASGTRGATNEAFF. The chain is built from TRBV19 and TRBJ1-1; D possibly corresponds to TRBD1 (5 bases). The germline CDR1 and CDR2 sequences are LNHDA and SQIVND (reference sequence). CDR3 length: 14 residues. V lost 8 bases, J lost 7 bases, and 20 bases lay in between.

This clonotype occurred many times. One junction end does not reproduce the germline sequence, and a read error may be involved. The V and J genes are TRBV7-9 and TRBJ2-7; no reliable D call. Germline-derived CDR1 and CDR2 are SEHNR and FQNEAQ (reference sequence). This CDR3 is built from 11 residues. The CDR3 nucleotides read TGTGCCAGCAGTTTAGAATACGAGCAGTACTTC. Residues: CASSLEYEQYF. Full variable domain (missing parts from reference TRBV7-9 and TRBJ2-7): DTGVSQNPRHKITKRGQNVTFRCDPISEHNRLYWYRQTLGQGPEFLTYFQNEAQLEKSRLLSDRFSAERPKGSFSTLEIQRTEQGDSAMYLCASSLEYEQYFGPGTRLTVT.

The V and J genes are TRBV12-3 or TRBV12-4 and TRBJ1-6; 7 bases align to TRBD1. The CDR3 contains 15 residues. Germline trimming cut 0 bases from V and 7 bases from J; bases unmatched to any gene: 3. CDR3 in amino acids: CASSLARTGNSPLHF. CDR3 coding DNA: TGTGCCAGCAGTTTAGCAAGGACAGGCAATTCACCCCTCCACTTT.

The chain joins TRBV10-3 to TRBJ1-1, with D possibly matching TRBD1 (6 bases). The CDR3 has 15 residues. V lost 3 bases and J 7 bases, leaving 18 bases between the germline ends. Looked up from germline, CDR1 is ENHRY and CDR2 is SYGVKD. In DNA form, the CDR3 reads TGTGCCATCAGTGATAGGGGGGAACCCCCTGATGAAGCTTTCTTT. It encodes CAISDRGEPPDEAFF.

About this clonotype itself: The junction departs from germline at one end; a sequencing error may be responsible. The chain joins TRBV20-1 to TRBJ1-2, with TRBD1 matching 7 bases. The CDR3 covers 16 residues. CDR1 is DFQATT, CDR2 SNEGSKA, per germline (reference sequence). CDR3 nucleotide sequence: TGCAGTGCTCTACCGGGACAGAGGGCCGCTAACCATGGCTACACCTTC. It codes for CSALPGQRAANHGYTF.

The rearrangement joins TRBV5-4 to TRBJ2-5; TRBD1 might be the D (6 bases). This CDR3 has 15 residues. V was clipped by 0 bases and J by 0 bases, with 9 bases between them. Germline values: CDR1 SGHNT, CDR2 YYREEE (reference sequence). Here the CDR3 DNA reads TGTGCCAGCAGCTTGGGGAGACAGGACCAAGAGACCCAGTACTTC. It translates to CASSLGRQDQETQYF.

The J gene is TRBJ2-7, the V gene TRBV6-6; the D is unclear. The CDR3 spans 15 residues. Trimming took 2 bases from V and 0 from J, leaving 11 bases between them. CDR1 and CDR2 (germline): MNHNY, SVGAGI (reference sequence). CDR3 in amino acids: CASSYGSPPSYEQYF. As DNA, the CDR3 is TGTGCCAGCAGTTACGGTAGCCCCCCCTCCTACGAGCAGTACTTC.

The V call is TRBV20-1, the J call TRBJ1-4; weak D call: TRBD1 (6 bases). Germline V gives CDR1 DFQATT, CDR2 SNEGSKA (reference sequence). CDR3 length: 12 amino acids. V lost 6 bases and J 10 bases, leaving 15 bases between the germline ends. The CDR3 DNA follows: TGCAGTGCCAGGGGATACTCTGGAAAACTGTTTTTT. It is translated as CSARGYSGKLFF.

The table lists this clonotype with a few counts. The chain recombines TRBV7-2 with TRBJ1-5, with D unclear. This CDR3 is 13 amino acids long. Germline V gene data show CDR1 as SGHTA and CDR2 as FQGNSA. V was trimmed by 6 bases and J by 1 base, leaving 7 bases between them. CDR3 bases: TGTGCCAGCAGAAGGGCCAGCAATCAGCCCCAGCATTTT. This sequence encodes CASRRASNQPQHF.

This clonotype has only a few counts. The chain uses TRBV2 and TRBJ1-1, with unresolved D. CDR3 size: 11 residues. The V end lost 1 base, the J end lost 6 bases, and 3 bases lay between the germline ends. CDR1 is SNHLY, CDR2 FYNNEI, per germline. The chain's CDR3 is CASSEGSEAFF. As DNA, the CDR3 is TGTGCCAGCAGTGAAGGGTCTGAAGCTTTCTTT.

The rearrangement links TRBV7-3 to TRBJ2-2, with a possible D match to TRBD1 (5 bases). Germline V gene sequence: CDR1 SGHTA, CDR2 FQGTGA. Trimming shortened V by 4 bases and J by 4 bases, and 10 bases separated the two germline ends. This CDR3 is 14 amino acids long. CDR3 loop: CASSSSGITGELFF. In DNA form, the CDR3 reads TGTGCCAGCAGCTCCTCAGGGATCACCGGGGAGCTGTTTTTT.

The chain is built from TRBV10-3 and TRBJ1-3; TRBD1 agrees at 8 bases. The J segment lost 2 bases and the V segment lost 4 bases, leaving 4 bases of the junction unmatched. The CDR3 loop spans 15 amino acids. Germline lookup yields CDR1 ENHRY and CDR2 SYGVKD. This CDR3 is CAISGSGGTGNTIYF. CDR3 DNA: TGTGCCATCAGTGGTTCAGGGGGCACTGGAAACACCATATATTTT.

This chain links TRBV7-2 with TRBJ2-7, with D perhaps TRBD1 or TRBD2 (5 bases each). Germline CDR1 and CDR2: SGHTA and FQGNSA. V lost 6 bases to trimming and J lost 6 bases, with 21 bases between them. This CDR3 contains 15 residues. As DNA, the CDR3 is TGTGCCAGCAGTCCCCGGGACGTAGGCAAGGGCGAGCAGTACTTC. It translates to CASSPRDVGKGEQYF.

This clonotype came up a few times. V is TRBV5-1 and J is TRBJ2-7; 7 positions agree with TRBD1. The CDR3 extends over 14 amino acids. The J segment lost 4 bases and the V segment lost 3 bases, leaving 7 bases of the junction unmatched. Germline V gene lookup returns CDR1 SGHRS and CDR2 YFSETQ. In DNA form, the CDR3 reads TGCGCCAGCAGCTGGAGGACAGGACCTTACGAGCAGTACTTC. Translation: CASSWRTGPYEQYF. Variable domain in full (rest from reference TRBV5-1 and TRBJ2-7): KAGVTQTPRYLIKTRGQQVTLSCSPISGHRSVSWYQQTPGQGLQFLFEYFSETQRNKGNFPGRFSGRQFSNSRSEMNVSTLELGDSALYLCASSWRTGPYEQYFGPGTRLTVT.